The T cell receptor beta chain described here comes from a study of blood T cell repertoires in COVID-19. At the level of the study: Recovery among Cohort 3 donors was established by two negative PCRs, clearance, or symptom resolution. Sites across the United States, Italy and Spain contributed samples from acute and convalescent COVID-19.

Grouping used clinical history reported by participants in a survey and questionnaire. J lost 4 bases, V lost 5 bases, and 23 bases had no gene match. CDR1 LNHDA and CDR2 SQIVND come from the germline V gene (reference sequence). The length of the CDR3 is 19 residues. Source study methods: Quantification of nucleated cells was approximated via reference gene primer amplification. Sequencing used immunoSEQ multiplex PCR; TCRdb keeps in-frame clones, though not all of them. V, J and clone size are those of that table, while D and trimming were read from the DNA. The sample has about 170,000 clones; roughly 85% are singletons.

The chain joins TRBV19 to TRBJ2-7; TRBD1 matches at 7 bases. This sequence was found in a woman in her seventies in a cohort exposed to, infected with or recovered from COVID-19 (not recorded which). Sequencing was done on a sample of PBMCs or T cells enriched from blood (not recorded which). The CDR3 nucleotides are TGTGCCAGTAGTCCGGATCTTTGGACAGGCCGGCTAGTACGATACGAGCAGTACTTC. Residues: CASSPDLWTGRLVRYEQYF.